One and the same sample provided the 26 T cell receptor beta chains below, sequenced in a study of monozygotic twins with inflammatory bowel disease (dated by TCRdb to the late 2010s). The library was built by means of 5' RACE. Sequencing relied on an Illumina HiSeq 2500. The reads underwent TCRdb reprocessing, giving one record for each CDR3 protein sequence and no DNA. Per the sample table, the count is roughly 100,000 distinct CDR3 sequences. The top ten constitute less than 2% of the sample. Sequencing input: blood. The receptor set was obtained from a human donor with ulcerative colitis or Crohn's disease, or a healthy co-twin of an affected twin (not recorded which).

Here the CDR3 reads CASSLALVGAYGYTF. The chain uses TRBV7-2 and TRBJ1-2; as DNA is missing, the TRBD1 call by TCRdb cannot be tested. CDR1 and CDR2 from the germline V gene are SGHTA and FQGNSA. The length of the CDR3 is 15 residues.

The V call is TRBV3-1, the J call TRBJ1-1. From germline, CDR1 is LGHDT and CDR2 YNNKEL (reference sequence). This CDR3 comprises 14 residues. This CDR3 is CASSQDWRGDKTFF.

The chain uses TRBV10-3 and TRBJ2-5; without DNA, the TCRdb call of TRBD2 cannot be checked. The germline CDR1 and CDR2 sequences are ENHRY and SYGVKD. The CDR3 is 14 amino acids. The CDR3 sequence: CAIRSREGLETQYF.

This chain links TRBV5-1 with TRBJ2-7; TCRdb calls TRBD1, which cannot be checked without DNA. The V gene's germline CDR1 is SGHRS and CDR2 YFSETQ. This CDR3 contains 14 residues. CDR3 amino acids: CASSLQGFPYEQYF.

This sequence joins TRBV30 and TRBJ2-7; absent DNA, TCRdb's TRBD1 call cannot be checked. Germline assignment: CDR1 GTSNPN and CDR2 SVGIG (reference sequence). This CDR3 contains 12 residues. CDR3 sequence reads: CAWAGDKSEQYF.

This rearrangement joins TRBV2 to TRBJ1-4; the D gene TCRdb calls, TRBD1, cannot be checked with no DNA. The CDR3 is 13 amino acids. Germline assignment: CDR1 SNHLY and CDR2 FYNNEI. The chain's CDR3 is CASSGDGGEKLFF. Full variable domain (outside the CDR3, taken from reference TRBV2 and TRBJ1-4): EPEVTQTPSHQVTQMGQEVILRCVPISNHLYFYWYRQILGQKVEFLVSFYNNEISEKSEIFDDQFSVERPDGSNFTLKIRSTKLEDSAMYFCASSGDGGEKLFFGSGTQLSVL.

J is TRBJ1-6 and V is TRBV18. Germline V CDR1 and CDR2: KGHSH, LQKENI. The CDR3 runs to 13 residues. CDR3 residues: CASSPPGDSPLHF.

The chain's CDR3 is CASSLVPRALSYNEQFF. The chain carries TRBV11-2 and TRBJ2-1. This CDR3 has 17 amino acids. CDR1 is SGHAT and CDR2 is FQNNGV in the germline V gene.

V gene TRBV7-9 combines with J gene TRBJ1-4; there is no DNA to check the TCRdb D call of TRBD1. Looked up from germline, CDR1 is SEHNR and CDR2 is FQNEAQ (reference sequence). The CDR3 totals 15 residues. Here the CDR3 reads CASSFVGQGNEKLFF.

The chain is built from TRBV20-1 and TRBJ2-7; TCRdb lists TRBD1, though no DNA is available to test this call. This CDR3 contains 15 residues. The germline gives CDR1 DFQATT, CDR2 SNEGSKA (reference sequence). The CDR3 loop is CSARVSGGWAYEQYF.

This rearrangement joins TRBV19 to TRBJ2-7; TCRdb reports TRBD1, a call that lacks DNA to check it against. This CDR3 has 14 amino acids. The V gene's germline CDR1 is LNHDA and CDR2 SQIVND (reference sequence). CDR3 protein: CASSLGQGMYEQYF.

The CDR3 loop reads CASSVAWAGGPSTDTQYF. V gene TRBV9 combines with J gene TRBJ2-3; with no DNA, the TCRdb D assignment of TRBD2 cannot be verified. Germline CDR1 is SGDLS and CDR2 is YYNGEE. CDR3 length: 18 residues. Together with reference TRBV9 and TRBJ2-3, the CDR3 gives the full variable domain: DSGVTQTPKHLITATGQRVTLRCSPRSGDLSVYWYQQSLDQGLQFLIQYYNGEERAKGNILERFSAQQFPDLHSELNLSSLELGDSALYFCASSVAWAGGPSTDTQYFGPGTRLTVL.

The chain's CDR3 is CSARPWDRGLYEQYF. This chain links TRBV20-1 with TRBJ2-7; the TCRdb call, TRBD1, lacks DNA for checking. The CDR3 is 15 amino acids. Germline CDR1 is DFQATT and CDR2 is SNEGSKA (reference sequence).

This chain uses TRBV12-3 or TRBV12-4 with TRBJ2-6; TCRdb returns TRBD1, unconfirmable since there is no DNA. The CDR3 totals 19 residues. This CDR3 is CASSFHGSRSNSGANVLTF.

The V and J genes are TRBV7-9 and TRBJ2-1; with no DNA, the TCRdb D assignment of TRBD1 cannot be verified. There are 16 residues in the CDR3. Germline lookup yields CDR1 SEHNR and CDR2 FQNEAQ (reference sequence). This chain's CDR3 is CASSLQGVEVIHEQFF.

CDR3 sequence reads: CAWSPRGEQFF. The chain joins TRBV30 to TRBJ2-1; TCRdb's D gene call, TRBD1, goes unchecked for lack of DNA. CDR3 length equals 11 residues. The germline V gene has CDR1 GTSNPN and CDR2 SVGIG (reference sequence).

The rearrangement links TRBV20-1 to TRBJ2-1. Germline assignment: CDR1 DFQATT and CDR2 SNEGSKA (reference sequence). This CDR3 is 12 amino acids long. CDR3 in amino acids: CSARSGFDEQFF.

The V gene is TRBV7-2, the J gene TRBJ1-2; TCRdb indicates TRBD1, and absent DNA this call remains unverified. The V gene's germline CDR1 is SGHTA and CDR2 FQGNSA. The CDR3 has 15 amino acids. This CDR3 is CASSEYRGRAYGYTF.

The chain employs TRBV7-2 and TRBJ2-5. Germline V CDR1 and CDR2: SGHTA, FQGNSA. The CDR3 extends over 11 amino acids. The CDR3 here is CASSLVRRQYF.

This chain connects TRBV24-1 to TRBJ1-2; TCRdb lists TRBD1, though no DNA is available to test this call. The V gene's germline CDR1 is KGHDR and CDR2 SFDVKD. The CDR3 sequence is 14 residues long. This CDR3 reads CATSDPGTAYGYTF.

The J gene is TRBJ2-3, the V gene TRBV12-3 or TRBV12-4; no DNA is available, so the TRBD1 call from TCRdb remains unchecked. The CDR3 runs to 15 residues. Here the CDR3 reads CASSPGHPSTDTQYF.

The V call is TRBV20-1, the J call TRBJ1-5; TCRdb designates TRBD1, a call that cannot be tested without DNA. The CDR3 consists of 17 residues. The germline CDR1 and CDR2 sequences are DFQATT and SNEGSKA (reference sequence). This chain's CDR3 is CSARGIRQELGNQPQHF.

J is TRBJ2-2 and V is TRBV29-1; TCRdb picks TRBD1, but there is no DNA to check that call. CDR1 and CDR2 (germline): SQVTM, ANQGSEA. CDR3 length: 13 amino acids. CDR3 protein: CSVSRGRTGELFF.

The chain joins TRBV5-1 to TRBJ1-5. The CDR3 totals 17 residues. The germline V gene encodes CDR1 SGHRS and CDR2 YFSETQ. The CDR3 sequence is CASSLPPHLLSNQPQHF.

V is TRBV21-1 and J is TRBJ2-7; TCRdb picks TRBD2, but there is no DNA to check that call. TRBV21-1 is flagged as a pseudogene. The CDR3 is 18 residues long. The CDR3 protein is CASSNHGGGGQSSYEQYF.

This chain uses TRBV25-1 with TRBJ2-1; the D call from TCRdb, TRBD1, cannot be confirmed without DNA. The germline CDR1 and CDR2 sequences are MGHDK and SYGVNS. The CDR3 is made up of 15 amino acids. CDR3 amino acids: CASSEFKDGGYEQFF.